A selection of T cell receptor beta chains follows, all from one sample in a study of cytomegalovirus exposure and HLA in healthy donors. Here immunoSEQ multiplex PCR was the method, and the copy in TCRdb shows in-frame clones only, minus some. This table has 150,000 or so clones, 78% appearing once. The sequenced material came from PBMCs. Every receptor here comes from a man in his forties in good health and CMV-seropositive. CDR3s include the opening cysteine and the closing phenylalanine or tryptophan. The D gene is left open where the match is weak. A clone size is listed for some rows: how often the clone was seen (once, few, many), or a class if it is expanded.

CDR3nt | CDR3aa | j_gene | v_gene | abundance | d_gene
TGTGCCAGCAGCACTTATGGCTACACCTTC | CASSTYGYTF | TRBJ1-2 | TRBV7-9 | - | -
TGTGCCAGCAGCGCGGACACCTATGGCTACACCTTC | CASSADTYGYTF | TRBJ1-2 | TRBV7-9 | - | -
TGTGCCAGCAGTTACGGACTAGCGGGAAACAATGAGCAGTTCTTC | CASSYGLAGNNEQFF | TRBJ2-1 | TRBV6-5 | - | TRBD2
TGTGCCAGCAGCGGGCACGGGAGTCCAGAGAAAGCTTTCTTT | CASSGHGSPEKAFF | TRBJ1-1 | TRBV6-4 | - | -
TGTGCCAGCAGAACCGGTCCGAGCACCGGGGAGCTGTTTTTT | CASRTGPSTGELFF | TRBJ2-2 | TRBV27 | - | -
TGCGCCAGCAGCCAAGATTCGGCAGGCCGTGAAGCTTTCTTT | CASSQDSAGREAFF | TRBJ1-1 | TRBV4-1 | few | -
TGTGCCAGCAGAAGAAACAGGGTAGTCTATGGCTACACCTTC | CASRRNRVVYGYTF | TRBJ1-2 | TRBV6-5 | - | -
TGTGCCAGCAGCTTAGCACCGATGGACAGCTATACTAACTATGGCTACACCTTC | CASSLAPMDSYTNYGYTF | TRBJ1-2 | TRBV7-2 | few | -
TGCAGCGTTGAGCAGGGTGATTTCTACGAGCAGTACTTC | CSVEQGDFYEQYF | TRBJ2-7 | TRBV29-1 | - | -
TGTGCCAGCAGTCCCAGTCCCGACAGGGCGACCACTGAAGCTTTCTTT | CASSPSPDRATTEAFF | TRBJ1-1 | TRBV7-3 | - | TRBD1
TGTGCCAGCAGCCCTCTAGCGGGAGGCCCCTCCTACAATGAGCAGTTCTTC | CASSPLAGGPSYNEQFF | TRBJ2-1 | TRBV7-9 | - | TRBD2
TGTGCCAGCAGTCCGGGACAGCCGAGGGTCTATGGCTACACCTTC | CASSPGQPRVYGYTF | TRBJ1-2 | TRBV6-5 | few | TRBD1
TGTGCCAGCAGTGACTCTAGGGGTGGCGAGACCCAGTACTTC | CASSDSRGGETQYF | TRBJ2-5 | TRBV25-1 | - | -
TGCGCCAGCAGTGAGTCCCGAGGGAAGAATTCCTACAATGAGCAGTTCTTC | CASSESRGKNSYNEQFF | TRBJ2-1 | TRBV10-1 | - | -
TGTGCCAGTAGTATAGCCCGGGATCTGTACGAGCAGTACTTC | CASSIARDLYEQYF | TRBJ2-7 | TRBV19 | - | -
TGTGCCAGTAGCTTACAGGGTGAGATTGACGAGCAGTACTTC | CASSLQGEIDEQYF | TRBJ2-7 | TRBV19 | - | -
TGTGCCAGCAGTCCAAGCAGTATTCGGGAGAGCGAGCAGTACTTC | CASSPSSIRESEQYF | TRBJ2-7 | TRBV7-6 | - | -
TGTGCCAGCAGCCAAGGGTTAGCGGGTGTGGTGGAGACCCAGTACTTC | CASSQGLAGVVETQYF | TRBJ2-5 | TRBV4-2 | - | TRBD2
TGTGCCAGTAGTAAGGGACTAGCGGGAGGCACGAACACCGGGGAGCTGTTTTTT | CASSKGLAGGTNTGELFF | TRBJ2-2 | TRBV19 | few | TRBD2
TGTGCCAGCAGTGGACAGGAGACCGGGGAGCTGTTTTTT | CASSGQETGELFF | TRBJ2-2 | TRBV7-3 | once | TRBD1
TGTGCCAGCAGCTTACGTCAGGGTGGGGGGGAAAAACTGTTTTTT | CASSLRQGGGEKLFF | TRBJ1-4 | TRBV7-8 | - | -
TGTGCCAGCAGTTCAGGACAGGGGGCCTGGGACAATGAGCAGTTCTTC | CASSSGQGAWDNEQFF | TRBJ2-1 | TRBV27 | - | TRBD1
TGTGCCAGCAGCGAAGACAGGGTAGGGAACACCATATATTTT | CASSEDRVGNTIYF | TRBJ1-3 | TRBV9 | - | TRBD1
TGTGCCAGTAGTACTTCGGGACAGCGGCCGAACACCGGGGAGCTGTTTTTT | CASSTSGQRPNTGELFF | TRBJ2-2 | TRBV19 | - | TRBD1
TGTGCCAGCAGTTCTGTAGCAACTAATGAAAAACTGTTTTTT | CASSSVATNEKLFF | TRBJ1-4 | TRBV27 | - | -
TGTGCCAGCAGCTTGGAAAGGGGATGGACTGAAGCTTTCTTT | CASSLERGWTEAFF | TRBJ1-1 | TRBV5-6 | - | -
TGTGCCAGCAGCTCCCTTAGCGGGAGTGAGACCCAGTACTTC | CASSSLSGSETQYF | TRBJ2-5 | TRBV7-9 | many | TRBD2
TGTGCCAGCAGCTTAGCTTTGAATGAGGGAGAGACCCAGTACTTC | CASSLALNEGETQYF | TRBJ2-5 | TRBV7-8 | - | -
TGTGCCACCAGCAGAGATCAGGGGGCGGCCGGGGAGCTGTTTTTT | CATSRDQGAAGELFF | TRBJ2-2 | TRBV15 | - | TRBD1
TGTGCCAGCAGCGTAGAGAGGGGGGGCGGGAGCACAGATACGCAGTATTTT | CASSVERGGGSTDTQYF | TRBJ2-3 | TRBV9 | few | -
TGCAGTGCCGGGGACAGGGTGGAGACCTTC | CSAGDRVETF | TRBJ1-2 | TRBV20-1 | - | TRBD1
TGTGCCAGCGTATTGAGGGACAGGGTATACGAGCAGTACTTC | CASVLRDRVYEQYF | TRBJ2-7 | TRBV7-9 | - | TRBD1
TGTGCCAGCAGCTCCGAGCGGCCAGGGGCCTATGGCTACACCTTC | CASSSERPGAYGYTF | TRBJ1-2 | TRBV7-9 | - | -
TGTGCCAGCAGCTTGGGCCTAGAAGGCTACACCTTC | CASSLGLEGYTF | TRBJ1-2 | TRBV5-6 | - | -
TGTGCCAGCAGTACCCAACAGGGAGTCTATGGCTACACCTTC | CASSTQQGVYGYTF | TRBJ1-2 | TRBV2 | - | -
TGTGCCAGCAGCCAAGAACTGGCGGATGACTGGAACACTGAAGCTTTCTTT | CASSQELADDWNTEAFF | TRBJ1-1 | TRBV14 | - | -
TGTGCCAGCAGCTTATTCGCGGGAGACGGGGCCGGGGAGCTGTTTTTT | CASSLFAGDGAGELFF | TRBJ2-2 | TRBV11-2 | few | TRBD2
TGTGCCAGCAGCCAAGTTGGTCTGGGCCGGCCGGAGGACGAGCAGTACTTC | CASSQVGLGRPEDEQYF | TRBJ2-7 | TRBV4-2 | - | -
TGCGCCAGCAGCTTGGGTGGAGTAAGCTCTGGAAACACCATATATTTT | CASSLGGVSSGNTIYF | TRBJ1-3 | TRBV5-1 | - | -
TGTGCCAGCAGCCCGGCGGGTTATCGTGGAAACACCATATATTTT | CASSPAGYRGNTIYF | TRBJ1-3 | TRBV28 | - | -
TGTGCCAGCAGCCCATCGGGACTAGCAGGCGAGCAGTACTTC | CASSPSGLAGEQYF | TRBJ2-7 | TRBV7-7 | - | TRBD2
TGTGCCAGCAGCTTCTCGGGAGGATCGGATGAGCAGTTCTTC | CASSFSGGSDEQFF | TRBJ2-1 | TRBV7-3 | - | TRBD2
TGTTCCAGCAGCTTAGCGTGGGAGAGGAACACTGAAGCTTTCTTT | CSSSLAWERNTEAFF | TRBJ1-1 | TRBV7-9 | - | -
TGCGCCAGCAGCTTCTCCGGGGAAGCTTTCTTT | CASSFSGEAFF | TRBJ1-1 | TRBV5-1 | - | -
TGTGCCAGCAGGAGCTCTGGGGCCAACGTCCTGACTTTC | CASRSSGANVLTF | TRBJ2-6 | TRBV11-2 | - | -
TGCGCCAGCAGCCCAGGGGGCCTCAATGAAAAACTGTTTTTT | CASSPGGLNEKLFF | TRBJ1-4 | TRBV4-1 | - | TRBD1
TGTGCCAGCAGTAGGACAGGACCCACCTACGAGCAGTACTTC | CASSRTGPTYEQYF | TRBJ2-7 | TRBV6-5 | - | TRBD1